This TCR beta chain was documented in a study of PD-1 blockade in classical Hodgkin lymphoma. Study-wide results and limits: Patients excluded were those beginning nivolumab under 1 year after ASCT. Healthy donors reportedly exceeded newly diagnosed patients in baseline TCR diversity. CD4+ TCR diversity, unlike CD8+, rose significantly by C4D1.

Comment on this clone: Antigen: not known.

The CDR3 sequence is 15 residues long. V shed 4 bases, J shed 1 base, and the junction held 6 bases outside the gene matches. Germline loops: CDR1 SGHRS, CDR2 YFSETQ. Every patient experienced relapse after autologous stem cell transplantation, and brentuximab vedotin exposure varied. This table comes from immunoSEQ multiplex PCR, and its TCRdb copy is limited to in-frame clones, with some not included. The data show just over 60,000 clones, approximately 89% seen once. The sequence came from a human donor with classical Hodgkin lymphoma. The gene calls are TRBV5-1 and TRBJ2-5, with TRBD2 identical over 8 bases. Material: peripheral blood mononuclear cells (PBMCs), obtained at baseline. The CDR3 DNA is TGCGCCAGCAGCCCCGACAGCGGGGGCCAAGAGACCCAGTACTTC. This encodes CASSPDSGGQETQYF.